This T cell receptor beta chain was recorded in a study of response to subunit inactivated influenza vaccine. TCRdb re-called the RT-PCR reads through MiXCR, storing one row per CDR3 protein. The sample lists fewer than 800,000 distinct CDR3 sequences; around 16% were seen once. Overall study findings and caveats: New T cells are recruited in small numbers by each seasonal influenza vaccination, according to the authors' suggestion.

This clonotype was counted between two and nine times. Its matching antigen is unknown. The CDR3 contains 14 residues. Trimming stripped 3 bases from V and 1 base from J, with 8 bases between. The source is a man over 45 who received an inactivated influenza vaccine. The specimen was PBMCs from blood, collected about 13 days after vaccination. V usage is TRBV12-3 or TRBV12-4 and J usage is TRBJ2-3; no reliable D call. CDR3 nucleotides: TGTGCCAGCAGTTTCAAGACCCGCACAGATACGCAGTATTTT. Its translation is CASSFKTRTDTQYF.